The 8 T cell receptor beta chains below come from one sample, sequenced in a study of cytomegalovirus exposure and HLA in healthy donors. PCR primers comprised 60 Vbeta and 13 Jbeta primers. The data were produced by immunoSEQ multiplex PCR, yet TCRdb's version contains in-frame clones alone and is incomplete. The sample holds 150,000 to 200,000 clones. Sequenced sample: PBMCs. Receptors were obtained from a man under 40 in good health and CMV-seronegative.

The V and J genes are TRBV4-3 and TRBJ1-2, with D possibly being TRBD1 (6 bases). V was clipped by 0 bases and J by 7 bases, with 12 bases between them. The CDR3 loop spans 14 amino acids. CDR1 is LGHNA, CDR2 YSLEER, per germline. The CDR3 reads CASSQERQVLGYTF. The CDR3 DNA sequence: TGCGCCAGCAGCCAAGAACGACAGGTTCTTGGCTACACCTTC.

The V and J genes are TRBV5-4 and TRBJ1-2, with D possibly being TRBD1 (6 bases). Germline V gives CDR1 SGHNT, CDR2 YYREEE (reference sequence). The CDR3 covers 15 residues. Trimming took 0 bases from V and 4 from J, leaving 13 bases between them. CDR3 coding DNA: TGTGCCAGCAGCTTGGAGCCAGGGGCCCTCTATGGCTACACCTTC. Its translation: CASSLEPGALYGYTF. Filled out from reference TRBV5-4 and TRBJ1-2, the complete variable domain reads ETGVTQSPTHLIKTRGQQVTLRCSSQSGHNTVSWYQQALGQGPQFIFQYYREEENGRGNFPPRFSGLQFPNYSSELNVNALELDDSALYLCASSLEPGALYGYTFGSGTRLTVV.

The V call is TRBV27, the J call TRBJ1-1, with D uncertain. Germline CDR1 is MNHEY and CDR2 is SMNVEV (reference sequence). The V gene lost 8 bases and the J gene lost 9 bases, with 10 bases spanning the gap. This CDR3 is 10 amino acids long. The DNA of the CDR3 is TGTGCCAGCGGGCAGATTCAAGCTTTCTTT. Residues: CASGQIQAFF.

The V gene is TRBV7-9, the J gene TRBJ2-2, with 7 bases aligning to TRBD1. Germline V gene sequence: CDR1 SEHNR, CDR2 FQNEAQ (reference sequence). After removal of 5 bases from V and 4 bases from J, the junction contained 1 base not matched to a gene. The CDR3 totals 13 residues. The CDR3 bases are TGTGCCAGCAGCGGGACAGTCACCGGGGAGCTGTTTTTT. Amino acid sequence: CASSGTVTGELFF.

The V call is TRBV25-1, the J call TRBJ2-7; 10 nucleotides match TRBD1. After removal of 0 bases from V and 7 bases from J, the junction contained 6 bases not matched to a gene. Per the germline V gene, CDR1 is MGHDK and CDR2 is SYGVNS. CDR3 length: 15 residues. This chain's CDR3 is CASSEYRQGAGEQYF. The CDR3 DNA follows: TGTGCCAGCAGTGAATATCGACAGGGGGCTGGAGAGCAGTACTTC.

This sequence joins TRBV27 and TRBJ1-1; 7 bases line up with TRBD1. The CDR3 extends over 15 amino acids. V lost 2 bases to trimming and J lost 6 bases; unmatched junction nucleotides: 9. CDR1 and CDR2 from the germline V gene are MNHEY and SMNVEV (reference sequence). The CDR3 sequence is CASSLRGDRLSEAFF. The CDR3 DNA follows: TGTGCCAGCAGTTTACGAGGGGACAGACTCTCTGAAGCTTTCTTT.

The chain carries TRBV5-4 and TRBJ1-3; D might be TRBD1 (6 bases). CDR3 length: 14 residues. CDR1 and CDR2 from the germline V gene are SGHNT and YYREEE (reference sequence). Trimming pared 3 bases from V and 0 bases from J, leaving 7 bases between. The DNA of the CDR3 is TGTGCCAGCAGCTGGGACACCTCTGGAAACACCATATATTTT. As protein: CASSWDTSGNTIYF.

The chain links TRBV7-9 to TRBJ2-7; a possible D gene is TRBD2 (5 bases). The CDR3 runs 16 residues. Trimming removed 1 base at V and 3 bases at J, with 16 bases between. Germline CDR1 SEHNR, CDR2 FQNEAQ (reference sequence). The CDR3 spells CASSLERSYGYYEQYF. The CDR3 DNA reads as TGTGCCAGCAGCTTAGAGCGGAGCTATGGTTACTACGAGCAGTACTTC.